What follows are 17 T cell receptor beta chains derived from one specimen sequenced in a study of cytomegalovirus exposure and HLA in healthy donors. Primers: 60 Vbeta forward and 13 Jbeta reverse. Sequenced by immunoSEQ multiplex PCR; TCRdb stores in-frame clones only, minus some. The sample comprises 200,000 to 250,000 clones, around four fifths of which are singletons, and 0.58% rests with the top ten. Input material: PBMCs. These receptor sequences come from a woman aged 35 to 49 in good health and CMV-seronegative.

The CDR3 nucleotides read TGTGCCAGCAGCTTAGTCCGAGGAGGCTACACCTTC. This translates into CASSLVRGGYTF. The V gene is TRBV7-9, the J gene TRBJ1-2; D is ambiguous. CDR3 length: 12 residues. V was pared by 1 base and J by 8 bases, with 8 bases between. Germline V CDR1 and CDR2: SEHNR, FQNEAQ (reference sequence).

The CDR3 coding sequence is TGCGCCAGCAGCCTGAGACTAGCAGCAGATACGCAGTATTTT. It codes for CASSLRLAADTQYF. This rearrangement joins TRBV5-1 to TRBJ2-3; 7 bases match TRBD2. CDR1 and CDR2 (germline): SGHRS, YFSETQ. J was trimmed by 4 bases and V by 4 bases; bases with no gene match: 6. This CDR3 has 14 amino acids.

The chain employs TRBV7-3 and TRBJ2-1, with D maybe TRBD2 (5 bases). The V gene's germline CDR1 is SGHTA and CDR2 FQGTGA. CDR3 size: 14 residues. The V end was cut by 9 bases, the J end by 3 bases, with 15 bases between. Here the CDR3 DNA reads TGTGCCAGTAAGTCCGGGGATAACTACAATGAGCAGTTCTTC. This translates into CASKSGDNYNEQFF.

V usage is TRBV10-1 and J usage is TRBJ1-2; a possible D gene is TRBD1 (5 bases). The CDR3 consists of 13 residues. Germline CDR1 and CDR2: WNHNN and SYGVQD (reference sequence). The V and J ends lost 0 bases and 8 bases respectively, with 10 bases between them. CDR3 nucleotide sequence: TGCGCCAGCAGTGAGTCAAGGGGTAAAGGCTACACCTTC. It yields the protein CASSESRGKGYTF.

This chain joins TRBV5-8 and TRBJ1-5; 9 positions agree with TRBD1. The germline CDR1 and CDR2 sequences are SGHTS and YDEGEE. The ends lost 4 bases at V and 4 bases at J; junction bases unmatched: 9. The CDR3 consists of 16 residues. The CDR3 sequence is CASSLEGTGWNQPQHF. The CDR3 DNA reads as TGTGCCAGCAGCCTGGAGGGGACAGGGTGGAATCAGCCCCAGCATTTT.

This chain joins TRBV5-1 and TRBJ2-1, with D possibly matching TRBD1 (6 bases). V lost 4 bases to trimming and J lost 6 bases, with 14 bases between them. There are 14 residues in the CDR3. Germline-derived CDR1 and CDR2 are SGHRS and YFSETQ. CDR3 sequence (DNA): TGCGCCAGCAGCGTACAGACAGGCCCCAATGAGCAGTTCTTC. The encoded protein is CASSVQTGPNEQFF.

This chain links TRBV5-6 with TRBJ1-1; 7 bases agree with TRBD1. The CDR3 is made up of 14 amino acids. Germline values: CDR1 SGHDT, CDR2 YYEEEE. V gave up 4 bases and J gave up 3 bases; unmatched junction bases: 6. The CDR3 region is CASSKTGIHTEAFF. The CDR3 nucleotides are TGTGCCAGCAGCAAGACAGGGATACACACTGAAGCTTTCTTT.

V gene TRBV14 combines with J gene TRBJ2-7; D ambiguous. CDR1 and CDR2 (germline): SGHDN, FVKESK. The V end lost 1 base, the J end lost 5 bases, and 15 bases lay between the germline ends. The CDR3 is 15 residues long. The CDR3 spells CASSQVRVHKDEQYF. The CDR3 nucleotides are TGTGCCAGCAGCCAAGTCCGGGTCCACAAGGACGAGCAGTACTTC.

The rearrangement joins TRBV29-1 to TRBJ2-7; 7 bases agree with TRBD1. Germline CDR1 reads SQVTM; CDR2 reads ANQGSEA. The V and J ends lost 5 bases and 3 bases, in that order; junction bases with no gene match: 7. The length of the CDR3 is 13 residues. The CDR3 DNA sequence: TGCAGCGTTACTGACAGGGACAGCTACGAGCAGTACTTC. It yields the protein CSVTDRDSYEQYF.

The chain links TRBV9 to TRBJ1-3; D is perhaps TRBD1 (5 bases). This CDR3 comprises 15 residues. V was pared by 4 bases and J by 0 bases, with 11 bases between. Germline lookup yields CDR1 SGDLS and CDR2 YYNGEE. This chain's CDR3 is CASSPRQNSGNTIYF. DNA for the CDR3: TGTGCCAGCAGCCCTCGACAGAACTCTGGAAACACCATATATTTT.

The chain combines TRBV6-5 with TRBJ1-3, with 8 bases aligning to TRBD1. J lost 2 bases, V lost 6 bases, and 6 bases had no gene match. CDR1 and CDR2 from the germline V gene are MNHEY and SVGAGI. The CDR3 covers 15 residues. This CDR3 reads CASRPSQGAGNTIYF. The CDR3 DNA is TGTGCCAGCAGACCCTCACAGGGGGCTGGAAACACCATATATTTT.

V usage is TRBV7-9 and J usage is TRBJ2-1; perhaps TRBD2 as D (6 bases). CDR1 and CDR2 from the germline V gene are SEHNR and FQNEAQ (reference sequence). V lost 1 base, J lost 9 bases, and 22 bases lay in between. This CDR3 has 17 residues. The DNA for the CDR3 is TGTGCCAGCAGCTTAGTAGTAGCGGTGGCCTTGGCTGGTGAGCAGTTCTTC. Translating gives CASSLVVAVALAGEQFF.

This chain joins TRBV11-3 and TRBJ1-4; D is possibly TRBD1 (6 bases). The V gene lost 5 bases and the J gene lost 8 bases, with 21 bases spanning the gap. CDR3 size: 16 residues. The germline CDR1 and CDR2 sequences are SGHNT and YENEEA. The CDR3 region has the DNA TGTGCCAGCAGCCCTCCGGGGGGCGCCTGGGGGGAAAAACTGTTTTTT. Translation gives CASSPPGGAWGEKLFF.

The chain's CDR3 is CASIQTGTSNEQYF. The CDR3 DNA follows: TGTGCCAGCATCCAGACCGGGACTAGTAACGAGCAGTACTTC. The chain joins TRBV5-6 to TRBJ2-7; 8 bases are a match to TRBD2. CDR1 and CDR2 from the germline V gene are SGHDT and YYEEEE. Germline trimming cut 6 bases from V and 5 bases from J; bases unmatched to any gene: 10. The CDR3 runs 14 residues. The full variable domain, completed using reference TRBV5-6 and TRBJ2-7, is DAGVTQSPTHLIKTRGQQVTLRCSPKSGHDTVSWYQQALGQGPQFIFQYYEEEERQRGNFPDRFSGHQFPNYSSELNVNALLLGDSALYLCASIQTGTSNEQYFGPGTRLTVT.

The genes are TRBV6-5 and TRBJ2-7; D may be TRBD1 (6 bases). The CDR3 covers 15 residues. CDR1 and CDR2 (germline): MNHEY, SVGAGI. The V end was cut by 3 bases, the J end by 0 bases, with 12 bases between. CDR3 protein: CASSYRDIPSYEQYF. The CDR3 region has the DNA TGTGCCAGCAGTTATAGGGACATCCCCTCCTACGAGCAGTACTTC.

This clone was detected once. The chain recombines TRBV11-2 with TRBJ1-1, with 7 bases identical to TRBD1. The CDR3 runs to 13 residues. Germline V gives CDR1 SGHAT, CDR2 FQNNGV. Trimming removed 7 bases from V and 4 bases from J; junction bases left unmatched: 6. CDR3 amino acids: CASIETGPTEAFF. CDR3 nucleotides: TGTGCCAGCATCGAGACAGGGCCCACTGAAGCTTTCTTT.

The genes are TRBV19 and TRBJ2-6; 12 bases map to TRBD2. V lost 2 bases, J lost 0 bases, and 2 bases stayed unmatched. CDR1 LNHDA and CDR2 SQIVND come from the germline V gene (reference sequence). This CDR3 contains 18 residues. This chain's CDR3 is CASSIPSGGGSGANVLTF. CDR3 DNA sequence: TGTGCCAGTAGTATACCTAGCGGGGGGGGCTCTGGGGCCAACGTCCTGACTTTC.